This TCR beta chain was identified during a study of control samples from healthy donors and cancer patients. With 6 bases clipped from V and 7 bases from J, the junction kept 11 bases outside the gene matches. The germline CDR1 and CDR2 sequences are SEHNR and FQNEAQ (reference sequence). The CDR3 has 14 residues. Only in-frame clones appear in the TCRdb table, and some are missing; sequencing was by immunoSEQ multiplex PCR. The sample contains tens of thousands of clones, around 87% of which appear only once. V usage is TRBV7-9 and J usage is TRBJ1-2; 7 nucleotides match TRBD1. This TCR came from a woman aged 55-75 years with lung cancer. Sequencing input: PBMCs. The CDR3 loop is CASRTDRVGAGYTF. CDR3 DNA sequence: TGTGCCAGCAGAACCGACAGGGTGGGGGCTGGCTACACCTTC. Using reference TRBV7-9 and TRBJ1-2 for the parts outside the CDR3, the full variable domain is DTGVSQNPRHKITKRGQNVTFRCDPISEHNRLYWYRQTLGQGPEFLTYFQNEAQLEKSRLLSDRFSAERPKGSFSTLEIQRTEQGDSAMYLCASRTDRVGAGYTFGSGTRLTVV.